A selection of T cell receptor beta chains follows, all from one sample in a study of blood T cell repertoires in COVID-19. The data were produced by immunoSEQ multiplex PCR, yet TCRdb's version contains in-frame clones alone and is incomplete. Of about 88,000 clones listed, approximately 88% were seen once; the top ten hold around 10%. The sequencing sample was made of peripheral blood. The receptors here all came from a man at least 80 years old with acute or convalescent COVID-19. Both conserved end residues are trimmed from each CDR3.

J gene | V gene | CDR3 protein
TRBJ2-3 | TRBV10-3 | AISLAGSTDTQY
TRBJ1-1 | TRBV11-1 | ASSPGTKLNTEAF
TRBJ2-1 | TRBV5-4 | ASSGGQVDNEQF
TRBJ1-1 | TRBV20-1 | SVRGGGAF
TRBJ2-2 | TRBV18 | ASSPRLAVLNTGELF
TRBJ1-1 | TRBV5-5 | ASSLVGGIGTEAF
TRBJ1-1 | TRBV9 | ASSPRTGGNTEAF
TRBJ2-7 | TRBV28 | ASSLLGRGQGSSYEQY
TRBJ1-1 | TRBV5-1 | ASRIEMNTEAF
TRBJ1-3 | TRBV5-6 | ASRGRGSGNTIY
TRBJ2-7 | TRBV27 | ASSLAVAYEQY
TRBJ2-3 | TRBV5-1 | ASSSTDTQY
TRBJ2-3 | TRBV5-1 | ASRLRTNTDTQY
TRBJ1-1 | TRBV10-3 | AISADRGANTEAF
TRBJ2-1 | TRBV6-6 | ATLDPAGVYNEQF
TRBJ2-4 | TRBV18 | ASSRSGTGDLNIQY
TRBJ2-5 | TRBV30 | AWNNPGLAGETQY
TRBJ1-2 | TRBV18 | ASSPPQEPNYGYT
TRBJ1-2 | TRBV5-1 | ASSLRQGAVYGYT
TRBJ1-3 | TRBV4-2 | ASLARGQSSGNTIY
TRBJ1-1 | TRBV12-3/TRBV12-4 | ASSLGANTEAF
TRBJ2-3 | TRBV5-1 | ASSMKAGPTSGTDTQY
TRBJ1-2 | TRBV7-3 | ASSLIGTRGNYGYT
TRBJ1-2 | TRBV4-1 | ASSQRDRLNYGYT
TRBJ2-2 | TRBV5-1 | ASSPQGTGELF
TRBJ1-2 | TRBV24-1 | ATSDFQYGYT
TRBJ1-3 | TRBV4-1 | ARDRAGNTIY
TRBJ1-4 | TRBV14 | ASSPSGFVGEKLF
TRBJ1-5 | TRBV6-6 | ASSHSGTSDNQPQH
TRBJ1-4 | TRBV3-1/TRBV3-2 | ASQNRGGINEKLF
TRBJ2-1 | TRBV11-3 | ASSLAAAAYNEQF
TRBJ2-1 | TRBV5-1 | ASSLDSGGAYNEQF
TRBJ2-7 | TRBV6-5 | ASSWDPREGHYEQY
TRBJ2-7 | TRBV15 | ATSRDQGQTYEQY
TRBJ2-5 | TRBV28 | AGLGMKETQY
TRBJ1-6 | TRBV7-2 | ASRRSSYNSPLH
TRBJ1-2 | TRBV7-9 | ASSLDRGKNGYT
TRBJ2-7 | TRBV25-1 | ASTNIAGVVYEQY
TRBJ2-3 | TRBV25-1 | ASSTSGGRTDTQY
TRBJ2-5 | TRBV2 | ASSESLHQETQY
TRBJ2-3 | TRBV5-4 | ASSSGTSGSLDTQY
TRBJ1-1 | TRBV9 | ASSVVARAQNTEAF
TRBJ2-2 | TRBV28 | ASSLGQVNAGELF
TRBJ2-1 | TRBV10-3 | ASLAGSTYNEQF
TRBJ2-5 | TRBV5-4 | ASSRGADQRETQY
TRBJ1-3 | TRBV20-1 | SASNTGQGNSGNTIY
TRBJ2-7 | TRBV6-6 | ASSYSGLAGDEQY
TRBJ1-1 | TRBV19 | ASSEQGKTEAF
TRBJ1-1 | TRBV27 | ASSRRQANTEAF
TRBJ2-3 | TRBV10-3 | AISRQGGGNTDTQY
TRBJ1-2 | TRBV7-3 | ASSALLGTGSFASNYGYT
TRBJ1-5 | TRBV10-3 | AISDGTKNNQPQH
TRBJ2-1 | TRBV5-5 | ASSLWLAGGAEQF
TRBJ2-3 | TRBV3-1/TRBV3-2 | ASSQGEMTQY
TRBJ2-3 | TRBV28 | ASTLIPGAADTQY
TRBJ1-1 | TRBV4-2 | ASSPAPDRDTEAF
TRBJ2-7 | TRBV19 | ASRAGSSYEQY
TRBJ1-2 | TRBV9 | ASSARQGDNYGYT
TRBJ2-1 | TRBV4-1 | ASSQDPAGGGNEQF
TRBJ2-5 | TRBV7-3 | ASSPRGAGGAETQY